The entry below gives a single T cell receptor (beta chain) sequence along with its context. This clonotype was recorded at least ten times. Its antigen has not been determined. Base quality data are lacking; no much larger clone is found one base away. The TCR beta CDR3 regions were amplified from RNA transcripts. The first round of RT-PCR for the TCR CDR3 was performed with the HTBI primer set and the Qiagen OneStep RT-PCR kit. Libraries were constructed in a second round of multiplex PCR, after which size selection and purification were performed. The libraries were sequenced on an Illumina HiSeq2000 using paired-end 100 bp reads. The original methods were these. SOAPnuke was used to process the raw data, throwing out any read that contained adapters or uncalled bases, had a mean Phred below 15, or lacked an exact constant-primer or identifier match. High-quality paired reads were merged with COPE v1.2.5, and unique nucleotide sequences were defined as clonotypes. MiTCR v1.1 was used to align the clonotypes against IMGT TRBV, TRBD and TRBJ reference segments. Only V-J combinations with frequency above 0.0001, covering roughly 99% of repertoires, were analysed. The TCS score was defined as F50 (clonal expansion) divided by E x V (chaos), with BLOSUM62-based TCRdist calculated between CDR3 peptides within each V-J. Welch's t-statistics and random forest reduced just over 500 V-J features to 10 to 15, which were used in a naive Bayes classifier (R e1071). The raw public reads went through TCRdb reprocessing: fastp at Q25, MiXCR clone calling, in-frame beta chains kept. Each entry is one CDR3 protein sequence, shown with its most common DNA and genes. What appears here as the V and J calls and clone size reflects TCRdb's work, not the paper's. A total of about 700,000 distinct CDR3 sequences appear in this sample, 14% of them only once. In total, the top ten clones hold 10% to 13% of the sample.

Stable Graves' hyperthyroidism was defined as the absence of progression to ophthalmopathy over 18 months of follow-up. Hyperthyroidism patients were newly diagnosed, had a disease duration of under 2 months, and were aged 18 to 65 years. The study excluded patients with uncontrolled infections, other autoimmune diseases, pregnancy or lactation. Clinical symptoms, serum thyroxine and TRAb, thyroid ultrasound, and orbital computed tomography formed the basis for the diagnoses. PBMCs were separated from roughly 10 ml of fresh peripheral blood using Ficoll-Paque density gradient centrifugation. Trizol reagent was used to extract total RNA, and RNA quality was then checked on an Agilent 2100 Bioanalyzer. The sample comes from a study of T cells in Graves' hyperthyroidism and ophthalmopathy (dated by TCRdb to the late 2010s). The study in broad terms: Peripheral blood was collected at initial diagnosis, before any treatment. To identify TCR V-J signatures that set the groups apart, the researchers used a discovery cohort of about a hundred patients, made up of 40 to 45 with Graves' ophthalmopathy and around 58 with stable Graves' hyperthyroidism. Prospective prediction of ophthalmopathy was tested in an independent validation cohort consisting of some 20 hyperthyroidism patients and more than 15 patients who later progressed to ophthalmopathy. The approximately 100 discovery patients were randomly divided into training and test sets at a 7:3 ratio. Thyroid tissue and blood T-cell repertoires from roughly six Graves' hyperthyroidism patients were also compared in the study. After blood sampling, hyperthyroidism patients were treated with methimazole at a starting dose of 30 mg daily, and ophthalmopathy patients were treated with high-dose intravenous methylprednisolone. TCR Vbeta CDR3 sequencing of some 140 peripheral blood samples (43 ophthalmopathy, roughly 72 hyperthyroidism and roughly 17 progressor patients) is reported in the paper. Findings and caveats that apply to the study as a whole: In validation, the model predicted progression to ophthalmopathy with over 60% sensitivity and approximately 74% specificity, a median of around 6.6 months before onset. No statistical method was used to fix the sample size in advance, and group allocation was not hidden from the investigators. A model built on a 13 V-J signature distinguished ophthalmopathy from stable hyperthyroidism, reaching roughly 88% sensitivity and 81.08% specificity in cross-validation and 80%/75% in testing. Most expanded thyroid clonotypes (frequency above 0.001) were also found in blood, which suggests that blood repertoires may mirror thyroid immune responses.

Input material: blood. The sequence was collected from a young woman with Graves' hyperthyroidism.

The sequenced DNA: TGTGCCAGCAGTTCTCCGGGAAAGGGAACCCGTGGCTACACCTTC. The resulting protein is CASSSPGKGTRGYTF. In this chain, TRBV28 is recombined with TRBJ1-2, with an unclear D gene assignment. V is pared back by 4 bases and J by 7 bases, with 19 bases lying between the germline termini. Via the germline V gene, CDR1 is MDHEN and CDR2 SYDVKM. Reading from cysteine to phenylalanine, the CDR3 counts 15 amino acids. The entry retains the CDR3 DNA only, 45 bases that are in frame from base 1.